The 6 T cell receptor beta chains below were found in one sample sequenced in a study of T cell clones after liver transplantation. Assay: immunoSEQ multiplex PCR; the TCRdb copy retains only in-frame clones and omits some. The sample carries approximately 22,000 clones, about 94% recorded once. Sequenced material: CD8+ T cells from blood, taken approximately 25 months after liver transplant. The source of these receptors is a human patient who received a liver transplant. The graft donor may account for some of the T cells.

J is TRBJ2-2 and V is TRBV27; 8 bases match TRBD2. The CDR3 is 13 residues long. Germline lookup yields CDR1 MNHEY and CDR2 SMNVEV (reference sequence). The junction had 2 bases not matched to a gene; V was cut back by 7 bases and J by 4 bases. The CDR3 loop reads CASMRGVTGELFF. As DNA, the CDR3 is TGTGCCAGCATGCGGGGGGTCACCGGGGAGCTGTTTTTT.

The chain couples TRBV5-1 to TRBJ2-7; 9 bases line up with TRBD1. This CDR3 is built from 15 residues. After removal of 5 bases from V and 5 bases from J, the junction contained 11 bases not matched to a gene. The V gene's germline CDR1 is SGHRS and CDR2 YFSETQ. The CDR3 DNA sequence: TGCGCCAGCAGTTCACCTTGGGACAGGGAAGACGAGCAGTACTTC. As protein: CASSSPWDREDEQYF.

The rearrangement uses TRBV10-2 and TRBJ2-3, with D unclear. In germline, CDR1 is WSHSY, CDR2 SAAADI. The CDR3 contains 14 residues. With 0 bases removed from V and 4 bases from J, the gap between germline ends came to 8 bases. The DNA for the CDR3 is TGCGCCAGCAGTGAGTCCAGGCGACCAGATACGCAGTATTTT. Protein product: CASSESRRPDTQYF.

The chain uses TRBV21-1 and TRBJ2-2; TRBD1, the D gene given by the table, was not confirmed from the DNA. TRBV21-1 is noted as a pseudogene. This CDR3 contains 16 residues. In DNA, the CDR3 is TGTGCCAGCAGCGACGCCGGGACAGGAGGTCCCGGGGAGCTGTTTTTT. Its translation: CASSDAGTGGPGELFF.

V and J are TRBV11-2 and TRBJ2-1, with D perhaps being TRBD1 or TRBD2 (5 bases each). The germline gives CDR1 SGHAT, CDR2 FQNNGV. Between the trimmed V and J ends, which lost 6 bases and 13 bases, there was a span of 13 bases. The CDR3 totals 11 residues. CDR3: CASRGTPSQFF. The DNA for the CDR3 is TGTGCCAGCAGAGGGACCCCCTCCCAGTTCTTC.

This chain uses TRBV10-3 with TRBJ2-7; tentative D call: TRBD1 (5 bases). The germline V gene has CDR1 ENHRY and CDR2 SYGVKD. This CDR3 has 15 amino acids. Trimming cost V 5 bases and J 7 bases, with 21 bases left between them. DNA of the CDR3: TGTGCCATCAGTCCCCCCCAGGGTCCTGCTAGTGAGCAGTACTTC. It encodes CAISPPQGPASEQYF.